This T cell receptor beta chain was found in a study of memory CD4+ T cells and cytomegalovirus serostatus. The data were produced by immunoSEQ multiplex PCR, yet TCRdb's version contains in-frame clones alone and is incomplete. The sample records 50,000 to 75,000 clones, about 81% being singletons. Single viable CD3+CD4+CD8-CD45RO+ cells were sorted as the memory CD4+ T cells. Sequenced material: memory CD4+ T cells from blood. The origin of this receptor is an adult in good health and CMV-seronegative.

CDR3 nucleotide sequence: TGTGCCAGCAGTTTGGTGGGGAGCACGCAGTATTTT. Translation gives CASSLVGSTQYF. The V and J genes are TRBV28 and TRBJ2-3; perhaps TRBD2 as D (5 bases). Trimming removed 3 bases from V and 9 bases from J, with 10 bases in between. The CDR3 is 12 amino acids. Germline lookup yields CDR1 MDHEN and CDR2 SYDVKM. The full variable domain, its missing parts supplied by reference TRBV28 and TRBJ2-3, is DVKVTQSSRYLVKRTGEKVFLECVQDMDHENMFWYRQDPGLGLRLIYFSYDVKMKEKGDIPEGYSVSREKKERFSLILESASTNQTSMYLCASSLVGSTQYFGPGTRLTVL.